This is a list of T cell receptor beta chains from one sample in a study of blood T cell repertoires in COVID-19. Assay used: immunoSEQ multiplex PCR; TCRdb lists only in-frame clones, some missing. Among fewer than 200,000 clones, 80% to 90% were seen once, and the ten largest hold more than 10%. Sample: peripheral blood. The receptors here all came from an elderly woman with COVID-19, enrolled during active disease. Both conserved end residues are part of each CDR3. A D gene is named only where the DNA matches it firmly. The size of a clone is reported for some rows only, either as once, few or many, or as a class for expanded clones.

-,TRBV4-2,-,TRBJ1-5,TGTGCCAGCAGCGTTCAGAAGGGGCAGCCCCAGCATTTT,CASSVQKGQPQHF
TRBD1,TRBV11-3,-,TRBJ1-2,TGTGCCAGCAGCTTAGAGGGACAGGCCCTCGGCTACACCTTC,CASSLEGQALGYTF
-,TRBV9,few,TRBJ1-2,TGTGCCAGCAGCGTAGGAGGAGGTGGCTACACCTTC,CASSVGGGGYTF
-,TRBV14,-,TRBJ2-3,TGTGCCAGCAGCGGCACTGACAGGTCCCGCACAGATACGCAGTATTTT,CASSGTDRSRTDTQYF
TRBD2,TRBV28,-,TRBJ2-1,TGTGCCAGCAGAGTGGGACTAGCGGGAGTGAATGAGCAGTTCTTC,CASRVGLAGVNEQFF
-,TRBV5-4,-,TRBJ2-1,TGTGCCAGCAGCTTCGGGGGGCCCCTCTACAATGAGCAGTTCTTC,CASSFGGPLYNEQFF
-,TRBV28,-,TRBJ1-4,TGTGCCAGCAGTTTTACAGGAAGGGGGTCTAATGAAAAACTGTTTTTT,CASSFTGRGSNEKLFF
-,TRBV7-9,-,TRBJ2-5,TGTGCCAGCAGCAGAGGGGAGACCCAGTACTTC,CASSRGETQYF
TRBD1,TRBV7-6,-,TRBJ1-3,TGTGCCAGCAGCTTATCAGGACAGGGTGGAAACACCATATATTTT,CASSLSGQGGNTIYF
-,TRBV6-1,-,TRBJ2-7,TGTGCCAGCAGTGAAGCGTCGGCAGGGCTAGGGGAGCAGTACTTC,CASSEASAGLGEQYF
-,TRBV27,-,TRBJ1-5,TGTGCCAGCATGGCTGTTGGAGGGCCCCAGCATTTT,CASMAVGGPQHF
-,TRBV6-5,few,TRBJ2-1,TGTGCCAGCAGCAAAGGGGGTTTCGATGAGCAGTTCTTC,CASSKGGFDEQFF
TRBD1,TRBV18,-,TRBJ1-1,TGTGCCAGCTCAGCAGACAGGGACACTGAAGCTTTCTTT,CASSADRDTEAFF
-,TRBV12-5,-,TRBJ1-1,TGTGCTAGTGGTTTCTCTATGAACACTGAAGCTTTCTTT,CASGFSMNTEAFF
-,TRBV5-4,-,TRBJ2-2,TGTGCCAGCAGCTTGGCTGGCGGACAGAACACCGGGGAGCTGTTTTTT,CASSLAGGQNTGELFF
TRBD2,TRBV7-8,-,TRBJ2-1,TGTGCCAGCAGCTTAGCGGGAGGGCGCAATGAGCAGTTCTTC,CASSLAGGRNEQFF
TRBD1,TRBV11-3,-,TRBJ1-4,TGTGCCAGCAGCCAATATGGGACAGGGGGCGAAAAACTGTTTTTT,CASSQYGTGGEKLFF
-,TRBV27,-,TRBJ1-5,TGTGCCAGCGGCCTACAGGGTAATCAGCCCCAGCATTTT,CASGLQGNQPQHF
-,TRBV27,-,TRBJ2-1,TGTGCCAGCAGTTTAGCCCCCAGGGATGAGCAGTTCTTC,CASSLAPRDEQFF
-,TRBV4-1,-,TRBJ2-2,TGCGCCAGCAGCCCCGGGACTTCTGACACCGGGGAGCTGTTTTTT,CASSPGTSDTGELFF
-,TRBV5-4,-,TRBJ1-1,TGTGCCAGCAGCTTGTGGGCCGGGGGGACTGAAGCTTTCTTT,CASSLWAGGTEAFF
-,TRBV6-5,-,TRBJ1-2,TGTGCCAGCAGTTACTCGTTGCGAGCTTCTAACTATGGCTACACCTTC,CASSYSLRASNYGYTF
TRBD1,TRBV18,-,TRBJ2-5,TGTGCCAGCTCAGCTTTGACAGGGACAGAGACCCAGTACTTC,CASSALTGTETQYF
-,TRBV4-1,-,TRBJ1-3,TGCGCCAGCAGCCGAATACATCTCTCTGGAAACACCATATATTTT,CASSRIHLSGNTIYF
-,TRBV2,-,TRBJ2-7,TGTGCCAGCAGTGGAATGGCAGTCCAGTACTTC,CASSGMAVQYF
TRBD1,TRBV28,once,TRBJ1-2,TGTGCCAGCAGTTTGGACAGGTGGGATGGCTACACCTTC,CASSLDRWDGYTF
TRBD2,TRBV4-3,once,TRBJ2-4,TGCGCCAGCAGCCAAGATTGGCTAGCGGGGGTAGCCAAAAACATTCAGTACTTC,CASSQDWLAGVAKNIQYF
TRBD2,TRBV9,-,TRBJ2-1,TGTGCCAGCACCATGGGAGGGGATAGCGATGAGCAGTTCTTC,CASTMGGDSDEQFF
TRBD2,TRBV29-1,-,TRBJ2-7,TGCAGCGTTGTGAGCGGGGGCTTCACCTACGAGCAGTACTTC,CSVVSGGFTYEQYF
TRBD1,TRBV12-3/TRBV12-4,once,TRBJ2-5,TGTGCCAGCAGTCGACAGGGGCGGGAGACCCAGTACTTC,CASSRQGRETQYF
TRBD1,TRBV14,few,TRBJ2-1,TGTGCCAGCAGCCTGGACAGGGGCGACAATGAGCAGTTCTTC,CASSLDRGDNEQFF
TRBD2,TRBV25-1,-,TRBJ2-2,TGTGCCAGCAGTAGGCGGGAGTGGCACACCGGGGAGCTGTTTTTT,CASSRREWHTGELFF
TRBD2,TRBV6-2/TRBV6-3,once,TRBJ2-3,TGTGCCAGCAGTTACCGAGCGGGAGGGCCGATAGATACGCAGTATTTT,CASSYRAGGPIDTQYF
-,TRBV12-3/TRBV12-4,-,TRBJ1-2,TGTGCCAGCAGTTTAGCTGGAGGTTACACCTTC,CASSLAGGYTF
TRBD1,TRBV12-5,-,TRBJ1-4,TGTGCTAGTGGTTTCCCAGGGGGCAGGTGGGTAACTAATGAAAAACTGTTTTTT,CASGFPGGRWVTNEKLFF
-,TRBV5-4,few,TRBJ2-1,TGTGCCAGCAGCTTGACAGAACAGCAGTTCTTC,CASSLTEQQFF
-,TRBV9,-,TRBJ1-1,TGTGCCAGCAGCGTAGCTCTGAACACTGAAGCTTTCTTT,CASSVALNTEAFF
TRBD1,TRBV19,-,TRBJ2-1,TGTGCCAGTAGTACGTTCCCGACAGGGGTTTCCTACAATGAGCAGTTCTTC,CASSTFPTGVSYNEQFF
TRBD2,TRBV27,-,TRBJ2-1,TGTGCCAGCAGCGTAGCGGGAGGGCCATACAATGAGCAGTTCTTC,CASSVAGGPYNEQFF
-,TRBV4-3,once,TRBJ1-4,TGCGCCAGCAGCCAAGAAGTCAACGGGGTTGGTGCTGAAAAACTGTTTTTT,CASSQEVNGVGAEKLFF
TRBD1,TRBV25-1,-,TRBJ2-1,TGTGCCAGCAGTGAGATGGACAGGTTGGGCAATGAGCAGTTCTTC,CASSEMDRLGNEQFF
-,TRBV5-1,-,TRBJ2-1,TGCGCCAGCAGCTCACAATCCTACAATGAGCAGTTCTTC,CASSSQSYNEQFF
-,TRBV6-1,-,TRBJ1-2,TGTGCCAGCAGTGAACGATTGGGGGCCATCCCCTATGGCTACACCTTC,CASSERLGAIPYGYTF
-,TRBV19,-,TRBJ1-1,TGTGCCAGTAGTATATGGGGCAGTACCACTGAAGCTTTCTTT,CASSIWGSTTEAFF
-,TRBV2,-,TRBJ1-3,TGTGCCAGCAACCGCTACGGAAACACCATATATTTT,CASNRYGNTIYF
-,TRBV21-1,-,TRBJ1-2,TGTGCCGACCCCGGGACAGGGGGACGTGACGAGGGGGATGGCTACACCTTC,CADPGTGGRDEGDGYTF
-,TRBV6-2/TRBV6-3,-,TRBJ1-1,TGTGCCAGCAGTCACGCGGGGAACACTGAAGCTTTCTTT,CASSHAGNTEAFF
-,TRBV7-9,-,TRBJ2-7,TGTGCCAGCAGCGTTACAGGGTTCGAGCAGTACTTC,CASSVTGFEQYF
-,TRBV11-3,-,TRBJ2-3,TGTGCCAGCAGCCGGAGGATGAGCACAGATACGCAGTATTTT,CASSRRMSTDTQYF
TRBD2,TRBV19,few,TRBJ2-3,TGTGCCAGTAGTCGACTAGCGGGAGTAGGCACAGATACGCAGTATTTT,CASSRLAGVGTDTQYF
-,TRBV4-3,-,TRBJ1-2,TGCGCCAGCAGCCAAGCGGAGGGGAGACACGTCGGCTACACCTTC,CASSQAEGRHVGYTF
TRBD1,TRBV5-5,-,TRBJ1-1,TGTGCCAGCAGCTTGGAAGGGGACAGCAGGGCTGAAGCTTTCTTT,CASSLEGDSRAEAFF
-,TRBV5-6,-,TRBJ1-1,TGTGCCAGCAGCCTCCAATACGGTAGTGAAGCTTTCTTT,CASSLQYGSEAFF
-,TRBV16,-,TRBJ2-7,TGTGCCAGCAGCCCCTTTTCCGGGTACGAGCAGTACTTC,CASSPFSGYEQYF